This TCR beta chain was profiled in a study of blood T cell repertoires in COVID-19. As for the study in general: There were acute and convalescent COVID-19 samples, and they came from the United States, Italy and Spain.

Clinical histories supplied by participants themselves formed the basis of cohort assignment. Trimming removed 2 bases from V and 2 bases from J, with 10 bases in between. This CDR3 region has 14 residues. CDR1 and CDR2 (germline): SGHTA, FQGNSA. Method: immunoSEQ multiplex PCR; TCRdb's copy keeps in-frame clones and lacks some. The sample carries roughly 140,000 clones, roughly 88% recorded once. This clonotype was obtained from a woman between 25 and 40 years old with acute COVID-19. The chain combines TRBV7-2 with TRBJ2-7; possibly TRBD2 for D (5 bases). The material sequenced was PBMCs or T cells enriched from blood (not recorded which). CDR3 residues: CASSLWVGAYEQYF. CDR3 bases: TGTGCCAGCAGCTTATGGGTCGGGGCCTACGAGCAGTACTTC.